This T cell receptor beta chain was sequenced in a study of cytomegalovirus exposure and HLA in healthy donors. Primers for the PCR totalled 60 Vbeta and 13 Jbeta. Sequencing used immunoSEQ multiplex PCR; TCRdb keeps in-frame clones, though not all of them. The specimen's table records 85,000 to 110,000 clones. With respect to this clone: Its antigen is still unknown.

CDR1 is MNHEY, CDR2 SVGAGI, per germline. The V gene lost 5 bases and the J gene lost 1 base, with 5 bases spanning the gap. The CDR3 runs to 12 residues. Study outcomes and limitations: With DRB1 most and HLA-C fewest, TCR association rates differed between HLA loci in a later analysis.

Sequencing used PBMCs. This clonotype originated in a man in his forties in good health and CMV-seronegative. This rearrangement joins TRBV6-5 to TRBJ1-1; the D is unclear. CDR3 protein: CASSKQNTEAFF. CDR3 bases: TGTGCCAGCAGTAAGCAGAACACTGAAGCTTTCTTT.